These 32 T cell receptor beta chains originate from one sample sequenced in a study of regulatory T cells in long-lasting Graves disease. Time point in this sample: persistent/refractory GD, antithyroid drugs over 5 years with positive TRAb. From PBMCs, RNA was extracted and then used to make the TCR library. Combining iRepertoire HTBI primers with Arm-PCR of CDR3 regions, the authors built TCR beta libraries. TCRdb reprocessed the multiplex PCR reads via MiXCR and lists one record per CDR3 protein. The data hold a few hundred thousand distinct CDR3 sequences, with roughly 23% observed a single time. This sample comprised peripheral blood mononuclear cells (PBMCs), obtained when the disease was refractory, from a patient treated with antithyroid drugs. The receptors come from a woman in her thirties or forties with Graves disease.

Only a few counts were recorded for this clonotype. The chain's CDR3 is CASSQGIVAMNTEAFF. CDR3 in DNA: TGTGCCAGCAGCCAAGGAATAGTCGCCATGAACACTGAAGCTTTCTTT. The chain is built from TRBV3-1 and TRBJ1-1, with D hard to call. CDR1 and CDR2 from the germline V gene are LGHDT and YNNKEL (reference sequence). V shed 1 base and J shed 0 bases, with 12 bases lying between them. CDR3 length: 16 amino acids.

The V call is TRBV4-1, the J call TRBJ1-1, with D perhaps matching TRBD1 (5 bases). CDR1 and CDR2 from the germline V gene are MGHRA and YSYEKL. There are 15 residues in the CDR3. Deletions cut 0 bases from V and 3 bases from J, with 11 bases between. The CDR3 here is CASSQDIPRDTEAFF. CDR3 coding DNA: TGCGCCAGCAGCCAAGATATTCCCAGGGACACTGAAGCTTTCTTT.

In this sample, this clonotype turned up many times. The gene calls are TRBV6-5 and TRBJ1-1; no clear D gene. The CDR3 is 14 amino acids. Per the germline V gene, CDR1 is MNHEY and CDR2 is SVGAGI. Trimming left V 2 bases short and J 0 bases short, with 7 bases between. CDR3 coding DNA: TGTGCCAGCAGTTACCGTCAGTTGAACACTGAAGCTTTCTTT. Its protein product is CASSYRQLNTEAFF.

This clonotype was found a few times. Compared with germline, one end of the junction differs, possibly owing to a read error. The V gene is TRBV30, the J gene TRBJ1-2, with no clear D. There are 13 residues in the CDR3. The germline CDR1 and CDR2 sequences are GTSNPN and SVGIG (reference sequence). The CDR3 region is CAWSVSVRYGCTF. CDR3 in DNA: TGTGCCTGGAGTGTCTCGGTCCGCTATGGCTGCACCTTC. The whole variable domain, remainder taken from reference TRBV30 and TRBJ1-2, is SQTIHQWPATLVQPVGSPLSLECTVEGTSNPNLYWYRQAAGRGLQLLFYSVGIGQISSEVPQNLSASRPQDRQFILSSKKLLLSDSGFYLCAWSVSVRYGCTFGSGTRLTVV.

V and J are TRBV5-1 and TRBJ2-3; D not certain. The CDR3 is made up of 12 amino acids. Germline V gives CDR1 SGHRS, CDR2 YFSETQ. The V end was cut by 1 base, the J end by 5 bases, with 5 bases between. The chain's CDR3 is CASSLSEDTQYF. DNA of the CDR3: TGCGCCAGCAGCTTGTCTGAAGATACGCAGTATTTT.

This chain links TRBV4-1 with TRBJ1-2, with D possibly matching TRBD1 (5 bases). This CDR3 has 16 amino acids. Germline CDR1 and CDR2: MGHRA and YSYEKL. V was pared by 4 bases and J by 4 bases, with 19 bases between. In nucleotides, the CDR3 is TGCGCCAGCAGCCTTGGCCGGGACCCCACCCTCTATGGCTACACCTTC. It encodes CASSLGRDPTLYGYTF.

This clonotype was detected once. This sequence joins TRBV5-8 and TRBJ2-7; D uncertain. The CDR3 has 14 residues. Germline CDR1 is SGHTS and CDR2 is YDEGEE. Trimming stripped 2 bases from V and 6 bases from J, with 15 bases between. CDR3 nucleotides: TGTGCCAGCAGCTTTTGGGGAAGACCCTGCGAGCAGTACTTC. It is translated as CASSFWGRPCEQYF.

The V gene is TRBV4-1, the J gene TRBJ1-4, with a weak D call TRBD1 (5 bases). This CDR3 is 13 amino acids long. In germline, CDR1 is MGHRA, CDR2 YSYEKL. Trimming took 4 bases from V and 8 from J, leaving 11 bases between them. The CDR3 reads CASSRRDREKLFF. The CDR3, as DNA: TGCGCCAGCAGCCGCCGGGACCGGGAAAAACTGTTTTTT.

Note on this clonotype: Germline is not matched at one junction end, which may reflect a read error. The chain's CDR3 is CAFSEGTYNEQFF. DNA for the CDR3: TGTGCCTTCAGTGAAGGGACTTACAATGAGCAGTTCTTC. The chain has TRBV10-3 and TRBJ2-1; D possibly corresponds to TRBD2 (6 bases). Germline V gene lookup returns CDR1 ENHRY and CDR2 SYGVKD. The CDR3 runs 13 residues.

CDR3: CASSRQASYSNQPQHF. Written as DNA, the CDR3 is TGTGCCAGTAGTAGGCAGGCCAGTTATAGCAATCAGCCCCAGCATTTT. The chain has TRBV19 and TRBJ1-5; D uncertain. The CDR3 is made up of 16 amino acids. Trimming removed 4 bases at V and 0 bases at J, with 13 bases between. Germline V lookup: CDR1 LNHDA, CDR2 SQIVND (reference sequence).

The rearrangement joins TRBV6-2 or TRBV6-3 to TRBJ1-2; D is ambiguous. The CDR3 covers 14 residues. Germline CDR1 and CDR2: MNHEY and SVGEGT. Trimming stripped 7 bases from V and 0 bases from J, with 12 bases between. CDR3 in amino acids: CASNARVTNYGYTF. CDR3 bases: TGTGCCAGCAACGCACGGGTTACTAACTATGGCTACACCTTC.

On this clonotype itself: Compared with germline, one end of the junction differs, possibly owing to a read error. The chain combines TRBV12-3 or TRBV12-4 with TRBJ2-2; possible D gene TRBD2, 5 bases. The CDR3 consists of 13 residues. The CDR3, as DNA: TGTGCCAGCAGTCCAGCGAACACCGGGGAGCCGTTTTTT. This encodes CASSPANTGEPFF.

This clonotype has more than one count but fewer than ten. The chain links TRBV10-3 to TRBJ1-3; the match to TRBD1 covers 7 bases. The germline gives CDR1 ENHRY, CDR2 SYGVKD. The CDR3 runs 14 residues. The V gene end was trimmed by 6 bases and the J gene end by 4 bases; junction bases not matched to a gene: 6. CDR3 coding DNA: TGTGCCATCAGCGGGACAGCAAGAGGAAACACCATATATTTT. Protein sequence: CAISGTARGNTIYF.

This clonotype was recorded at least ten times. The chain couples TRBV2 to TRBJ2-7; a possible D gene is TRBD1 (5 bases). Trimming cost V 7 bases and J 0 bases, with 19 bases left between them. The CDR3 runs to 16 residues. Germline V gives CDR1 SNHLY, CDR2 FYNNEI. Written as DNA, the CDR3 is TGTGCCAGCAATATTAAATCGACAGTCAGCTCCTACGAGCAGTACTTC. It translates to CASNIKSTVSSYEQYF. The full variable domain, rest sourced from reference TRBV2 and TRBJ2-7, is EPEVTQTPSHQVTQMGQEVILRCVPISNHLYFYWYRQILGQKVEFLVSFYNNEISEKSEIFDDQFSVERPDGSNFTLKIRSTKLEDSAMYFCASNIKSTVSSYEQYFGPGTRLTVT.

Only a few counts were recorded for this clonotype. This chain uses TRBV3-1 with TRBJ1-6; TRBD1 agrees at 8 bases. Trimming at V came to 6 bases and at J to 14 bases, leaving 6 bases not matched to a gene. Germline V CDR1 and CDR2: LGHDT, YNNKEL (reference sequence). There are 12 residues in the CDR3. The DNA for the CDR3 is TGTGCCAGCAGTCGGACAGGGAGGTCCCTCCACTTT. Protein: CASSRTGRSLHF.

The rearrangement uses TRBV15 and TRBJ1-4; 7 nucleotides line up with TRBD1. CDR1 is LNHNV and CDR2 is YYDKDF in the germline V gene (reference sequence). This CDR3 contains 15 residues. With 0 bases clipped from V and 7 bases from J, the junction kept 5 bases outside the gene matches. The CDR3 sequence: CATSRDRQGFEKLFF. Written as DNA, the CDR3 is TGTGCCACCAGCAGAGACCGACAGGGTTTTGAAAAACTGTTTTTT. The complete variable domain, with remaining parts taken from reference TRBV15 and TRBJ1-4, reads DAMVIQNPRYQVTQFGKPVTLSCSQTLNHNVMYWYQQKSSQAPKLLFHYYDKDFNNEADTPDNFQSRRPNTSFCFLDIRSPGLGDTAMYLCATSRDRQGFEKLFFGSGTQLSVL.

The rearrangement links TRBV7-9 to TRBJ2-3, with 8 bases lining up with TRBD1. The CDR3 extends over 16 amino acids. Germline CDR1 and CDR2: SEHNR and FQNEAQ (reference sequence). J gave up 0 bases and V 4 bases, and 6 bases lay outside the gene matches. This CDR3 reads CASSSDRGWSTDTQYF. CDR3 in DNA: TGTGCCAGCAGCTCCGACAGGGGATGGAGCACAGATACGCAGTATTTT.

There are many counts of this clonotype. V is TRBV12-5 and J is TRBJ1-2; the match to TRBD1 covers 8 bases. Looked up from germline, CDR1 is LGHNT and CDR2 is FRNRAP. V gave up 5 bases and J gave up 6 bases; unmatched junction bases: 5. CDR3 size: 13 residues. CDR3 coding DNA: TGTGCTAGTGGTCCGGACAGGGAAGATGGCTACACCTTC. Its translation is CASGPDREDGYTF. Full variable domain (missing parts from reference TRBV12-5 and TRBJ1-2): DARVTQTPRHKVTEMGQEVTMRCQPILGHNTVFWYRQTMMQGLELLAYFRNRAPLDDSGMPKDRFSAEMPDATLATLKIQPSEPRDSAVYFCASGPDREDGYTFGSGTRLTVV.

The chain uses TRBV7-2 and TRBJ2-7, with D uncertain. Trimming left V 5 bases short and J 3 bases short, with 17 bases between. The CDR3 consists of 15 residues. CDR1 is SGHTA, CDR2 FQGNSA, per germline. CDR3 in DNA: TGTGCCAGCAGCCCGTCGGTAATCCTGGGCTACGAGCAGTACTTC. Amino acid sequence: CASSPSVILGYEQYF.

The chain carries TRBV6-1 and TRBJ1-5; no clear D. CDR3 length: 14 amino acids. With 6 bases removed from V and 0 bases from J, the gap between germline ends came to 9 bases. In germline, CDR1 is MNHNS, CDR2 SASEGT. This CDR3 reads CASRGLYSNQPQHF. Here the CDR3 DNA reads TGTGCCAGCAGGGGTCTTTATAGCAATCAGCCCCAGCATTTT.

This clonotype appeared a few times. The rearrangement links TRBV19 to TRBJ1-1; D might be TRBD1 (5 bases). Germline V CDR1 and CDR2: LNHDA, SQIVND (reference sequence). The V end lost 1 base, the J end lost 8 bases, and 14 bases lay between the germline ends. CDR3 length: 14 amino acids. The CDR3 bases are TGTGCCAGTAGTATAGGACAGATCACCCAAGAAGCTTTCTTT. Protein: CASSIGQITQEAFF.

This clonotype was seen ten or more times. The chain joins TRBV2 to TRBJ2-5, with D possibly matching TRBD1 (5 bases). Trimming shortened V by 8 bases and J by 2 bases, and 15 bases separated the two germline ends. This CDR3 contains 14 residues. Germline V lookup: CDR1 SNHLY, CDR2 FYNNEI. Here the CDR3 reads CASLGDLGQETQYF. CDR3 bases: TGTGCCAGCCTAGGGGATTTGGGGCAAGAGACCCAGTACTTC.

The chain has TRBV6-1 and TRBJ1-2; TRBD1 agrees at 8 bases. The CDR3 sequence is 12 residues long. The V gene end was trimmed by 7 bases and the J gene end by 7 bases; junction bases not matched to a gene: 5. Looked up from germline, CDR1 is MNHNS and CDR2 is SASEGT. The DNA for the CDR3 is TGTGCCAGCACCAAGACAGGGGTTGGCTACACCTTC. It yields the protein CASTKTGVGYTF.

In this sample, this clonotype turned up many times. V is TRBV2 and J is TRBJ2-1; maybe TRBD2 (6 bases). CDR1 is SNHLY, CDR2 FYNNEI, per germline. The CDR3 covers 14 residues. Trimming took 7 bases from V and 3 from J, leaving 13 bases between them. The CDR3 is CASKGAGLYNEQFF. In DNA, the CDR3 is TGTGCCAGCAAGGGCGCGGGGCTCTACAATGAGCAGTTCTTC.

V usage is TRBV28 and J usage is TRBJ2-7; 13 positions agree with TRBD2. Germline V CDR1 and CDR2: MDHEN, SYDVKM. J gave up 5 bases and V 4 bases, and 8 bases lay outside the gene matches. CDR3 length equals 16 residues. CDR3 nucleotide sequence: TGTGCCAGCAGTTCCGGAACTAGCGGGAGGGAGGACGAGCAGTACTTC. It specifies CASSSGTSGREDEQYF. Together with reference TRBV28 and TRBJ2-7, the CDR3 gives the full variable domain: DVKVTQSSRYLVKRTGEKVFLECVQDMDHENMFWYRQDPGLGLRLIYFSYDVKMKEKGDIPEGYSVSREKKERFSLILESASTNQTSMYLCASSSGTSGREDEQYFGPGTRLTVT.

V is TRBV20-1 and J is TRBJ2-5; 12 nucleotides agree with TRBD2. Germline CDR1 is DFQATT and CDR2 is SNEGSKA (reference sequence). J gave up 3 bases and V 3 bases, and 2 bases lay outside the gene matches. The CDR3 is made up of 14 amino acids. The CDR3 sequence: CSASRLAGEETQYF. The CDR3 coding sequence is TGCAGTGCTAGCCGACTAGCGGGAGAAGAGACCCAGTACTTC.

The chain recombines TRBV4-1 with TRBJ1-1; D is undetermined. CDR3 size: 14 residues. Germline-derived CDR1 and CDR2 are MGHRA and YSYEKL. V was pared by 6 bases and J by 1 base, with 12 bases between. CDR3 nucleotide sequence: TGCGCCAGCAGACTAGCGCCTCCGAACACTGAAGCTTTCTTT. It specifies CASRLAPPNTEAFF.

The chain is built from TRBV7-3 and TRBJ2-3; D uncertain. Germline V CDR1 and CDR2: SGHTA, FQGTGA. V was clipped by 5 bases and J by 0 bases, with 15 bases between them. This CDR3 spans 16 amino acids. The CDR3 region has the DNA TGTGCCAGCAGCCTACTTGGGCGCATTAGCACAGATACGCAGTATTTT. This gives the protein CASSLLGRISTDTQYF.

This clonotype showed up just a few times. The rearrangement links TRBV29-1 to TRBJ2-7; a weak D match, TRBD1 (5 bases). Germline CDR1 reads SQVTM; CDR2 reads ANQGSEA. The CDR3 length is 12 residues. V lost 5 bases to trimming and J lost 3 bases, with 11 bases between them. The CDR3 reads CSVTDSFYEQYF. The DNA for the CDR3 is TGCAGCGTTACCGACAGCTTCTACGAGCAGTACTTC.

This clonotype was recorded at least ten times. This rearrangement joins TRBV2 to TRBJ1-1, with D uncertain. CDR3 length equals 10 residues. The V end lost 6 bases, the J end lost 5 bases, and 4 bases lay between the germline ends. In germline, CDR1 is SNHLY, CDR2 FYNNEI. CDR3 loop: CASRGTEAFF. CDR3 in DNA: TGTGCCAGCAGAGGAACTGAAGCTTTCTTT.

This clonotype was recorded many times. The CDR3 protein is CASRPSPGQGTYEQYF. For the CDR3, the DNA is TGTGCCAGCAGACCATCCCCGGGACAGGGTACCTACGAGCAGTACTTC. This chain links TRBV7-8 with TRBJ2-7; 9 nucleotides agree with TRBD1. This CDR3 contains 16 residues. The J segment lost 2 bases and the V segment lost 6 bases, leaving 11 bases of the junction unmatched. Germline V gives CDR1 SGHVS, CDR2 FQNEAQ.

This clonotype was seen ten or more times. The chain employs TRBV28 and TRBJ2-3, with 11 bases matching TRBD2. Looked up from germline, CDR1 is MDHEN and CDR2 is SYDVKM. The CDR3 extends over 16 amino acids. V dropped 3 bases and J dropped 0; count of bases not matched to a gene: 2. The CDR3 DNA is TGTGCCAGCAGTTTCCTAGCGGGAGGTAGCACAGATACGCAGTATTTT. Its translation: CASSFLAGGSTDTQYF.